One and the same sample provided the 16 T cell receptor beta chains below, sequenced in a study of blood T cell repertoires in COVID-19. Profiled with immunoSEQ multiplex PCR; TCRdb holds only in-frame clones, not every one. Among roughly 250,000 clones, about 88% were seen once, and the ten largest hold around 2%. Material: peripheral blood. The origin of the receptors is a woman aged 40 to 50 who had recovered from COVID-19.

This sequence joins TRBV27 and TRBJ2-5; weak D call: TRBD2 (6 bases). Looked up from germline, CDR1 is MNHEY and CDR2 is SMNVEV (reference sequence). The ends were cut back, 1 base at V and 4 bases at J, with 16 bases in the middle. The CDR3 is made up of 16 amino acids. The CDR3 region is CASSLLYGRGVETQYF. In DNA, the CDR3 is TGTGCCAGCAGTTTATTGTACGGGAGAGGGGTAGAGACCCAGTACTTC.

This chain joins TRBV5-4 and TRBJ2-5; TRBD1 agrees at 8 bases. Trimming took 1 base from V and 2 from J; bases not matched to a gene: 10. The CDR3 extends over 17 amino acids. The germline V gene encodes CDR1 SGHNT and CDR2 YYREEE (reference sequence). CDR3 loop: CASSLRRGRGAQETQYF. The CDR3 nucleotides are TGTGCCAGCAGCTTGCGCAGGGGGCGAGGGGCACAAGAGACCCAGTACTTC.

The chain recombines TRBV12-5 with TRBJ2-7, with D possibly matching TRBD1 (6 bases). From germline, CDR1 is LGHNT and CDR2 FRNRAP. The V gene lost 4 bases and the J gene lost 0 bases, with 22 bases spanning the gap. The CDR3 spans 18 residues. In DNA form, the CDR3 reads TGTGCTAGTGGTTCACACGGGACATCTGAACGGAGCTCCTACGAGCAGTACTTC. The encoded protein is CASGSHGTSERSSYEQYF. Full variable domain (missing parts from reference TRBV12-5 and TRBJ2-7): DARVTQTPRHKVTEMGQEVTMRCQPILGHNTVFWYRQTMMQGLELLAYFRNRAPLDDSGMPKDRFSAEMPDATLATLKIQPSEPRDSAVYFCASGSHGTSERSSYEQYFGPGTRLTVT.

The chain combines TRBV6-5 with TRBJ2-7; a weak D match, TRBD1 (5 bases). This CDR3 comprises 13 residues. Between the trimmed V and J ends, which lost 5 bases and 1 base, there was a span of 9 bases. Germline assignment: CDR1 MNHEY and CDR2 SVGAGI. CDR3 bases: TGTGCCAGCAGTCGCTCAGGGTCCTACGAGCAGTACTTC. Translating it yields CASSRSGSYEQYF.

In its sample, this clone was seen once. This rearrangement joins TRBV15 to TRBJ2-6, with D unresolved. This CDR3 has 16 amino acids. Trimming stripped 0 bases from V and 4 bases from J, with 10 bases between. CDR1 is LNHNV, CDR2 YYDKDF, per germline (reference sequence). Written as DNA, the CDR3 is TGTGCCACCAGCAGAGATACGGGTAGCGGGGCCAACGTCCTGACTTTC. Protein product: CATSRDTGSGANVLTF.

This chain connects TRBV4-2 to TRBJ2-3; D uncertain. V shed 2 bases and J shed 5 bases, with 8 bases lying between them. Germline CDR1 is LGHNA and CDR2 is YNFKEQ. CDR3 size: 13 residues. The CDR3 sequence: CASSQPGGDTQYF. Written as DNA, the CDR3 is TGTGCCAGCAGCCAACCGGGTGGAGATACGCAGTATTTT.

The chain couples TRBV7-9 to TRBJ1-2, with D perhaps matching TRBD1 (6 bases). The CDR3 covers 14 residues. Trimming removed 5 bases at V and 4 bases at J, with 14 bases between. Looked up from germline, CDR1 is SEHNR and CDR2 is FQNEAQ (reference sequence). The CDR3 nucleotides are TGTGCCAGCAGCCCAATCGGGGACATCTATGGCTACACCTTC. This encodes CASSPIGDIYGYTF.

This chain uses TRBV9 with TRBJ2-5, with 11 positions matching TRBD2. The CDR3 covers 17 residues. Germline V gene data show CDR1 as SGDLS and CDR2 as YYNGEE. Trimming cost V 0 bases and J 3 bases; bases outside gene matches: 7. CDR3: CASSVGVAGGEEETQYF. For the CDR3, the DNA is TGTGCCAGCAGCGTAGGAGTAGCGGGAGGGGAGGAAGAGACCCAGTACTTC.

CDR3 in DNA: TGCGCCAGCAGCTTGGCTAGGAATCTAGCGGGAGAAAGTGGGGCCTACGAGCAGTACTTC. Translation: CASSLARNLAGESGAYEQYF. The chain links TRBV5-1 to TRBJ2-7; 10 bases fit TRBD2. V lost 0 bases and J lost 2; bases outside the gene matches: 17. In germline, CDR1 is SGHRS, CDR2 YFSETQ. The CDR3 is made up of 20 amino acids.

CDR3 nucleotide sequence: TGCGCCAGCATTGACAGGCGCGGGGAGTGGAATTCACCCCTCCACTTT. This translates into CASIDRRGEWNSPLHF. The chain carries TRBV10-1 and TRBJ1-6; D perhaps matches TRBD1 (6 bases). Germline V CDR1 and CDR2: WNHNN, SYGVQD (reference sequence). Trimming cost V 7 bases and J 7 bases, with 20 bases left between them. The CDR3 consists of 16 residues.

CDR3 DNA sequence: TGCAGTGCTAGTGGGGCGGGGGGATCTGTCACCAATGAGCAGTTCTTC. Protein: CSASGAGGSVTNEQFF. The rearrangement joins TRBV20-1 to TRBJ2-1; the match to TRBD2 covers 8 bases. Germline CDR1 is DFQATT and CDR2 is SNEGSKA (reference sequence). The CDR3 is made up of 16 amino acids. V was clipped by 3 bases and J by 6 bases; unmatched bases: 13.

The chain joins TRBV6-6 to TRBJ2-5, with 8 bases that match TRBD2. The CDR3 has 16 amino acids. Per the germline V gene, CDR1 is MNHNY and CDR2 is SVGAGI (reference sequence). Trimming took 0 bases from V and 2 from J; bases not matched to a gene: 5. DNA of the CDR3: TGTGCCAGCAGTTACTCCGATTTAGCGGGGCAAGAGACCCAGTACTTC. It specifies CASSYSDLAGQETQYF.

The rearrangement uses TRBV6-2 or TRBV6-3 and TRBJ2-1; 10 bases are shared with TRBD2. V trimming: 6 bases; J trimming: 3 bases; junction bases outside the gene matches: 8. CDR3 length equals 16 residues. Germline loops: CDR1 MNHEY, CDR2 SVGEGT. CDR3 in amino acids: CASSTRLAGNYNEQFF. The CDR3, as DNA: TGTGCCAGCAGCACTCGACTAGCGGGTAACTACAATGAGCAGTTCTTC.

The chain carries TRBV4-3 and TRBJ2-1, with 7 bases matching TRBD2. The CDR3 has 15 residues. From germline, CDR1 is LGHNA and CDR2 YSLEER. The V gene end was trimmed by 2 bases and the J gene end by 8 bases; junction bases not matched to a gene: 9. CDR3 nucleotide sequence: TGCGCCAGCAGCCAAAAGGGAGGGAATCCGGATGAGCAGTTCTTC. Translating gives CASSQKGGNPDEQFF.

CDR3 sequence reads: CATSIPGGRNEQFF. CDR3 bases: TGTGCCACCAGTATTCCCGGCGGGAGGAATGAGCAGTTCTTC. V gene TRBV24-1 combines with J gene TRBJ2-1, with TRBD2 identical over 8 bases. This CDR3 comprises 14 residues. The germline CDR1 and CDR2 sequences are KGHDR and SFDVKD. V shed 6 bases, J shed 7 bases, and the junction held 7 bases outside the gene matches.

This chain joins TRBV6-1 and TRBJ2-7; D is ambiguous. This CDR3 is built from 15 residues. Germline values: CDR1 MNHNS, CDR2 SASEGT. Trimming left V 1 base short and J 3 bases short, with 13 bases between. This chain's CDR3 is CASSEGGSSLYEQYF. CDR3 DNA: TGTGCCAGCAGTGAAGGTGGTAGCTCCCTCTACGAGCAGTACTTC.